The T cell receptor (beta chain) described here comes from a study of shared clonotypes between healthy human individuals. Note on this clone: Its specificity is not known.

Study results and limitations: Between several donors, naive CD4 clonotypes were shared at a level of about 5%. The study generally estimated greater richness for naive than memory subsets.

This CDR3 region has 19 residues. Trimming removed 5 bases at V and 3 bases at J, with 28 bases between. The V gene's germline CDR1 is SGHAT and CDR2 FQNNGV. Every subset's genomic DNA went evenly onto several immunoSEQ plates. Using immunoSEQ multiplex PCR, the repertoire was profiled, and TCRdb retains in-frame clones only, with some absent. The sample consists of about 1 million clones, 75% of them appearing once. Both subsets, CD45RA+ naive and CD45RA-negative memory, were split from the CD4+ cells. Sequenced material: memory CD4+ T cells sorted from blood. The subset denotes: CD45RA-negative fraction. The clonotype was recovered from a man younger than 30 in good health. The rearrangement joins TRBV11-2 to TRBJ1-2; D perhaps matches TRBD1 (5 bases). CDR3 residues: CASSDNFAYISGTDYGYTF. In DNA, the CDR3 is TGTGCCAGCAGCGATAACTTCGCCTACATTTCAGGGACTGACTATGGCTACACCTTC.